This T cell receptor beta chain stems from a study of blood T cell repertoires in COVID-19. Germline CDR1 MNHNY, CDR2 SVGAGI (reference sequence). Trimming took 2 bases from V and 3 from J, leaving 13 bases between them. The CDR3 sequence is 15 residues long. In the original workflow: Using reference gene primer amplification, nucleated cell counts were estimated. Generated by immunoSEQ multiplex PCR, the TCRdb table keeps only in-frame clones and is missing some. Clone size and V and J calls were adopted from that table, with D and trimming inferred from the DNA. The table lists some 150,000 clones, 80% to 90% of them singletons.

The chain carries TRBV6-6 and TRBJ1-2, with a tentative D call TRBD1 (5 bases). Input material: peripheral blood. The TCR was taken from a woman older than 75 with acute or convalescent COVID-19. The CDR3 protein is CASSYGPGRDYGYTF. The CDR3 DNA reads TGTGCCAGCAGTTACGGGCCAGGGAGGGACTATGGCTACACCTTC.